This T cell receptor beta chain emerged from a study of T cells after posttransplantation cyclophosphamide. Overall study results and limits: Tissue-infiltrating T cells from skin or gut overlapped little with blood T cells. Donor CD8+ memory clones often dominated recipient blood repertoires at later times. TRB clonality was highly associated with recipient CMV seropositivity and reactivation.

Comment on this clone: Its antigen remains unidentified.

Cyclophosphamide on days +3 and +4 followed busulfan-fludarabine conditioning and a marrow graft. Sequencing was performed with immunoSEQ multiplex PCR; in TCRdb, only in-frame clones are kept and a portion is missing. Among fewer than 45,000 clones, roughly 78% were seen once, and the ten largest hold roughly 8.1%. Germline V gene data show CDR1 as SQVTM and CDR2 as ANQGSEA. The CDR3 is made up of 14 amino acids. V lost 5 bases, J lost 2 bases, and 12 bases lay in between. Material: CD4+ T cells sorted from blood, obtained roughly 2,000 days after a stem cell transplant with posttransplant cyclophosphamide. This TCR came from a female patient aged 40 to 50 who received an allogeneic stem cell transplant from a related donor, was CMV-positive, and had no GVHD. Part of the T cell pool may stem from the graft donor. The chain recombines TRBV29-1 with TRBJ2-2, with D possibly being TRBD1 (5 bases). The CDR3 region is CSVLGQGNTGELFF. The CDR3 DNA reads TGCAGCGTTCTTGGGCAGGGTAACACCGGGGAGCTGTTTTTT.